This T cell receptor (beta chain) was identified in a study of T cells in tuberculosis. Study in general: This South African cohort compared adolescents with or without latent tuberculosis against adults with active tuberculosis. Blood was taken before or within 7 days of anti-tuberculosis therapy.

Profiled with immunoSEQ multiplex PCR; TCRdb holds only in-frame clones, not every one. Of about 53,000 clones listed, more than 90% are singletons. As to time point: new active TB diagnosis, blood taken before or within 7 days of starting treatment. Worth noting for this clone: Its antigen is unknown.

Whole-study findings and limits: GMM-specific TCRs were nearer to active tuberculosis alpha repertoires, suggesting expansion. GEM motif frequencies gave 70% accuracy; the GMM repertoire gave 80% to 90%.

Material: PBMCs, obtained at tuberculosis diagnosis. The origin of this receptor is an adult with tuberculosis.

This CDR3 reads CASSPPNRGYEQYF. The CDR3, as DNA: TGTGCCAGCAGCCCCCCTAACAGGGGATACGAGCAGTACTTC. V gene TRBV6-5 combines with J gene TRBJ2-7; 7 bases are shared with TRBD1. This CDR3 has 14 amino acids. CDR1 and CDR2 from the germline V gene are MNHEY and SVGAGI. Trimming removed 6 bases from V and 4 bases from J; junction bases left unmatched: 9.